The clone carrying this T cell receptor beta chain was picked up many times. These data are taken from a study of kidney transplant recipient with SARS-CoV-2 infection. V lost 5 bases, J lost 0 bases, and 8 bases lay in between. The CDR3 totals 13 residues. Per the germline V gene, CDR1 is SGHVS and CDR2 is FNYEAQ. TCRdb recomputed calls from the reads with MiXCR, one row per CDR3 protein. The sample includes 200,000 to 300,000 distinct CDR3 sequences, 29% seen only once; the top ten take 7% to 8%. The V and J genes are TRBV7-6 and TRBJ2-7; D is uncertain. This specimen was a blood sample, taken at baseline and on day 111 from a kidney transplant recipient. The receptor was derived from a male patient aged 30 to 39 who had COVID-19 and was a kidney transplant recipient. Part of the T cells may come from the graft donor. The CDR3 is CASSPSSSYEQYF. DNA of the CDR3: TGTGCCAGCAGCCCGTCTAGCTCCTACGAGCAGTACTTC.